This is a list of T cell receptor beta chains from one sample in a study of somatic mutations in cytotoxic T cells in rheumatoid arthritis. Sequenced by immunoSEQ multiplex PCR; TCRdb stores in-frame clones only, minus some. The table has some 10,000 clones, approximately 80% seen once. Sequencing was performed on CD8+ T cells sorted from blood. The receptors were sampled from an adult with rheumatoid arthritis. Each CDR3 is given without its conserved first and last residue.

len | v_gene | CDR3aa
13 | TRBV2 | ASSEVSQASSLPF
13 | TRBV29-1 | SVDRLAGGSETQY
12 | TRBV9 | ASNTWGSTDTQY
12 | TRBV6-6 | ASTARGGYNEQF
13 | TRBV7-6 | ASSRETDFQETQY
13 | TRBV11-3 | ASSSYGGRYNEQF
13 | TRBV2 | ASSEVGGVAYEQY
13 | TRBV4-1 | ASSQDGQSNQPQH
14 | TRBV6-5 | ASSYSNTAGQYGYT
12 | TRBV7-2 | ASSSPGSFYGYT
12 | TRBV19 | ASSVSGWEPEAF
12 | TRBV19 | ASSIQGSSHGYT
11 | TRBV14 | ASSSEGAYGYT
15 | TRBV4-2 | ASSQDTSGGASYEQY
15 | TRBV5-4 | ASSPGLLTPSQETQY
11 | TRBV28 | ASSLRGNTEAF
11 | TRBV27 | ASRDFAYNEQF